Presented here are 10 T cell receptor beta chains from one specimen sequenced in a study of OX40 agonist ivuxolimab in advanced cancers. Assay used: immunoSEQ multiplex PCR; TCRdb lists only in-frame clones, some missing. Of around 100,000 clones in the sample, roughly 90% were seen once. The sequencing used CD4+ or CD8+ T cells sorted from blood, collected in a trial of the OX40 agonist ivuxolimab. All receptors come from an adult with an advanced solid tumor such as melanoma, head and neck, liver or kidney cancer.

The chain uses TRBV9 and TRBJ2-7; perhaps D is TRBD1 or TRBD2 (5 bases each). The CDR3 is 15 amino acids. Trimming cost V 4 bases and J 2 bases, with 16 bases left between them. Per germline, CDR1 SGDLS and CDR2 YYNGEE. Written as DNA, the CDR3 is TGTGCCAGCAGCAAAACTCGGGACGGGACCTACGAGCAGTACTTC. Residues: CASSKTRDGTYEQYF. The complete variable domain, with remaining parts taken from reference TRBV9 and TRBJ2-7, reads DSGVTQTPKHLITATGQRVTLRCSPRSGDLSVYWYQQSLDQGLQFLIQYYNGEERAKGNILERFSAQQFPDLHSELNLSSLELGDSALYFCASSKTRDGTYEQYFGPGTRLTVT.

The chain carries TRBV10-3 and TRBJ2-2, with no clear D. In germline, CDR1 is ENHRY, CDR2 SYGVKD. The CDR3 spans 15 residues. Trimming removed 0 bases at V and 4 bases at J, with 9 bases between. The CDR3: CAISESRVSTGELFF. The CDR3 bases are TGTGCCATCAGTGAGTCTAGGGTCAGCACCGGGGAGCTGTTTTTT.

This clone has just one count. V gene TRBV7-2 combines with J gene TRBJ2-3; 9 bases agree with TRBD2. Trimming took 1 base from V and 0 from J; bases not matched to a gene: 2. This CDR3 has 16 amino acids. From germline, CDR1 is SGHTA and CDR2 FQGNSA. CDR3: CASSLGTSVSTDTQYF. CDR3 DNA sequence: TGTGCCAGCAGCTTAGGGACTAGCGTCAGCACAGATACGCAGTATTTT.

The chain uses TRBV7-3 and TRBJ2-1; D remains unclear. Germline CDR1 SGHTA, CDR2 FQGTGA. The CDR3 length is 14 residues. V dropped 4 bases and J dropped 6 bases, with 13 bases sitting between them. CDR3 in amino acids: CASSSSGPLNEQFF. The CDR3 region has the DNA TGTGCCAGCAGCTCCAGTGGTCCCCTCAATGAGCAGTTCTTC. Variable domain in full (rest from reference TRBV7-3 and TRBJ2-1): GAGVSQTPSNKVTEKGKYVELRCDPISGHTALYWYRQSLGQGPEFLIYFQGTGAADDSGLPNDRFFAVRPEGSVSTLKIQRTERGDSAVYLCASSSSGPLNEQFFGPGTRLTVL.

The gene calls are TRBV5-1 and TRBJ2-2, with D perhaps matching TRBD1 (5 bases). This CDR3 is 12 amino acids long. Germline assignment: CDR1 SGHRS and CDR2 YFSETQ. Trimming shortened V by 4 bases and J by 7 bases, and 8 bases separated the two germline ends. The CDR3 protein is CASSKQDGELFF. DNA of the CDR3: TGCGCCAGCAGCAAACAGGACGGGGAGCTGTTTTTT.

This clone came up once. The V call is TRBV5-4, the J call TRBJ2-1, with TRBD1 identical over 12 bases. The germline CDR1 and CDR2 sequences are SGHNT and YYREEE (reference sequence). This CDR3 has 15 amino acids. The J segment lost 9 bases and the V segment lost 4 bases, leaving 8 bases of the junction unmatched. The DNA of the CDR3 is TGTGCCAGCAGCCACCGGGACAGGGGGCTCGGTGAGCAGTTCTTC. The encoded protein is CASSHRDRGLGEQFF. Filled out from reference TRBV5-4 and TRBJ2-1, the complete variable domain reads ETGVTQSPTHLIKTRGQQVTLRCSSQSGHNTVSWYQQALGQGPQFIFQYYREEENGRGNFPPRFSGLQFPNYSSELNVNALELDDSALYLCASSHRDRGLGEQFFGPGTRLTVL.

V usage is TRBV19 and J usage is TRBJ2-1; no firm D call. Trimming removed 8 bases from V and 7 bases from J, with 12 bases in between. Germline CDR1 reads LNHDA; CDR2 reads SQIVND (reference sequence). The CDR3 runs to 12 residues. In DNA, the CDR3 is TGTGCCAGTTCGATCTCCCGGAATGAGCAGTTCTTC. It encodes CASSISRNEQFF.

V and J are TRBV28 and TRBJ2-2; 9 nucleotides agree with TRBD1. The V gene's germline CDR1 is MDHEN and CDR2 SYDVKM. The CDR3 spans 15 residues. V lost 5 bases to trimming and J lost 8 bases; unmatched junction nucleotides: 9. The CDR3 reads CASSRTTGGIGELFF. In nucleotides, the CDR3 is TGTGCCAGCAGTAGGACGACAGGGGGAATTGGGGAGCTGTTTTTT. The full variable domain, with the rest looked up from reference TRBV28 and TRBJ2-2, is DVKVTQSSRYLVKRTGEKVFLECVQDMDHENMFWYRQDPGLGLRLIYFSYDVKMKEKGDIPEGYSVSREKKERFSLILESASTNQTSMYLCASSRTTGGIGELFFGEGSRLTVL.

The chain links TRBV28 to TRBJ1-5, with D perhaps TRBD1 (5 bases). This CDR3 is built from 15 residues. With 1 base removed from V and 7 bases from J, the gap between germline ends came to 14 bases. Per germline, CDR1 MDHEN and CDR2 SYDVKM. The CDR3 DNA is TGTGCCAGCAGTTTATTTGGGGGTGGAGGGCAGCCCCAGCATTTT. Its translation is CASSLFGGGGQPQHF.

For this clone: Other nucleotide sequences from this sample produce the same CDR3. The chain combines TRBV7-2 with TRBJ2-1; D is unresolved. V was cut by 1 base and J by 4 bases, with 2 bases left in between. The CDR3 is 12 residues long. Looked up from germline, CDR1 is SGHTA and CDR2 is FQGNSA. CDR3 protein: CASSLVYNEQFF. The CDR3 DNA reads TGTGCCAGCAGCTTAGTTTACAATGAGCAGTTCTTC.